This entry lists 17 T cell receptor beta chains sequenced from one sample in a study of T cell responses to AZD1222 COVID-19 vaccine. Sequencing was performed with immunoSEQ multiplex PCR; in TCRdb, only in-frame clones are kept and a portion is missing. Of around 140,000 clones listed, around 91% are singletons. Material: peripheral blood, obtained on day 0 of AZD1222 vaccination. The receptor source for this set is an adult in good health.

The V gene is TRBV7-9, the J gene TRBJ2-7; D call uncertain. From germline, CDR1 is SEHNR and CDR2 FQNEAQ (reference sequence). This CDR3 is built from 14 residues. Trimming pared 6 bases from V and 3 bases from J, leaving 15 bases between. The CDR3 protein is CASSRDAVFYEQYF. DNA for the CDR3: TGTGCCAGCAGTCGAGACGCAGTATTCTACGAGCAGTACTTC.

The rearrangement links TRBV18 to TRBJ2-1; TRBD2 aligns across 12 bases. CDR1 KGHSH and CDR2 LQKENI come from the germline V gene. The CDR3 is 16 residues long. Losses at the gene ends were 3 bases for V and 4 bases for J; bases not matched to a gene: 4. The CDR3 DNA reads TGTGCCAGCTCACCTTTAGGACTAGCGGGATACAATGAGCAGTTCTTC. Its protein product is CASSPLGLAGYNEQFF.

The rearrangement joins TRBV29-1 to TRBJ1-3; the match to TRBD1 covers 8 bases. The CDR3 consists of 15 residues. CDR1 is SQVTM, CDR2 ANQGSEA, per germline. Trimming took 5 bases from V and 2 from J; bases not matched to a gene: 8. CDR3 bases: TGCAGCGTTCTACCAACAGGGGGGCCTGGAAACACCATATATTTT. It encodes CSVLPTGGPGNTIYF. Using reference TRBV29-1 and TRBJ1-3 for the parts outside the CDR3, the full variable domain is SAVISQKPSRDICQRGTSLTIQCQVDSQVTMMFWYRQQPGQSLTLIATANQGSEATYESGFVIDKFPISRPNLTFSTLTVSNMSPEDSSIYLCSVLPTGGPGNTIYFGEGSWLTVV.

V is TRBV18 and J is TRBJ2-7, with 8 nucleotides matching TRBD1. Germline CDR1 KGHSH, CDR2 LQKENI. The CDR3 runs to 14 residues. Unmatched junction bases numbered 9, after V lost 6 bases and J lost 5 bases. The CDR3 DNA reads as TGTGCCAGCTCTCGGGACAGGTCCGGCAACGAGCAGTACTTC. The encoded protein is CASSRDRSGNEQYF.

This clone has a handful of counts. The chain is built from TRBV10-1 and TRBJ2-1, with a tentative D call TRBD2 (5 bases). The ends were cut back, 2 bases at V and 5 bases at J, with 13 bases in the middle. CDR3 size: 15 residues. CDR1 WNHNN and CDR2 SYGVQD come from the germline V gene (reference sequence). The CDR3 loop is CASSENPGSNNEQFF. CDR3 coding DNA: TGCGCCAGCAGTGAGAATCCGGGAAGTAACAATGAGCAGTTCTTC.

This clone appeared once. The genes are TRBV6-2 or TRBV6-3 and TRBJ2-7; D not resolved. From germline, CDR1 is MNHEY and CDR2 SVGEGT. V lost 0 bases, J lost 6 bases, and 3 bases lay in between. This CDR3 comprises 11 residues. The CDR3: CASSYSIEQYF. The CDR3 nucleotides read TGTGCCAGCAGTTACTCGATCGAGCAGTACTTC.

V is TRBV29-1 and J is TRBJ1-2; 7 bases fit TRBD1. This CDR3 is 14 amino acids long. Germline lookup yields CDR1 SQVTM and CDR2 ANQGSEA. V dropped 7 bases and J dropped 0; count of bases not matched to a gene: 8. The CDR3 spells CSAEGQTPNYGYTF. The CDR3 DNA follows: TGCAGCGCGGAGGGACAGACGCCTAACTATGGCTACACCTTC.

This clone was picked up one time. The chain joins TRBV5-1 to TRBJ2-7, with D possibly matching TRBD1 (6 bases). Trimming cost V 0 bases and J 4 bases, with 14 bases left between them. This CDR3 has 15 residues. Germline V gene data show CDR1 as SGHRS and CDR2 as YFSETQ. CDR3 nucleotides: TGCGCCAGCAGCTTGGTGTCAGGGGCGGAATACGAGCAGTACTTC. It encodes CASSLVSGAEYEQYF.

The chain employs TRBV11-3 and TRBJ2-1, with TRBD2 matching 7 bases. Trimming took 5 bases from V and 5 from J; bases not matched to a gene: 12. This CDR3 is built from 16 residues. Germline V CDR1 and CDR2: SGHNT, YENEEA. For the CDR3, the DNA is TGTGCCAGCAGCAAGACCATTGGACTAGTGAACAATGAGCAGTTCTTC. As protein: CASSKTIGLVNNEQFF.

The CDR3 DNA reads as TGTGCCAGCAGCTTAGGAGGGAGGGATTCACCCCTCCACTTT. Protein sequence: CASSLGGRDSPLHF. The rearrangement uses TRBV7-6 and TRBJ1-6; D remains unclear. Germline V gene sequence: CDR1 SGHVS, CDR2 FNYEAQ. The V and J ends lost 1 base and 8 bases respectively, with 9 bases between them. This CDR3 contains 14 residues.

This CDR3 is CASTTSGRMSGELFF. In DNA form, the CDR3 reads TGTGCCAGCACTACTAGCGGGAGGATGTCCGGGGAGCTGTTTTTT. V and J are TRBV27 and TRBJ2-2; 12 positions agree with TRBD2. Germline CDR1 and CDR2: MNHEY and SMNVEV (reference sequence). CDR3 length equals 15 residues. V was pared by 7 bases and J by 6 bases, with 6 bases of the junction left unmatched.

This clone was found once. CDR3 sequence: CASSFGLAGGSRDTQYF. For the CDR3, the DNA is TGTGCCAGCAGCTTTGGACTAGCGGGAGGATCTAGGGATACGCAGTATTTT. V is TRBV7-2 and J is TRBJ2-3, with TRBD2 identical over 14 bases. Germline CDR1 reads SGHTA; CDR2 reads FQGNSA. The CDR3 totals 17 residues. V dropped 3 bases and J dropped 6; count of bases not matched to a gene: 8.

The gene calls are TRBV20-1 and TRBJ2-1, with TRBD1 identical over 11 bases. Looked up from germline, CDR1 is DFQATT and CDR2 is SNEGSKA (reference sequence). The CDR3 runs 18 residues. Trimming cost V 3 bases and J 0 bases; bases outside gene matches: 10. The CDR3 is CSASGDRGIPLSYNEQFF. In nucleotides, the CDR3 is TGCAGTGCTAGTGGGGACAGGGGGATCCCCCTCTCCTACAATGAGCAGTTCTTC.

This sequence joins TRBV27 and TRBJ2-3; tentatively, D is TRBD2 (6 bases). With 2 bases removed from V and 2 bases from J, the gap between germline ends came to 8 bases. Germline V lookup: CDR1 MNHEY, CDR2 SMNVEV (reference sequence). The CDR3 runs 14 residues. The CDR3 sequence is CASSLERVTDTQYF. As DNA, the CDR3 is TGTGCCAGCAGTTTAGAGCGGGTCACAGATACGCAGTATTTT.

As regards this clone: Different DNA sequences within this sample yield the same CDR3. The chain is built from TRBV28 and TRBJ1-1, with D possibly TRBD1 on 5 matching bases. The germline CDR1 and CDR2 sequences are MDHEN and SYDVKM. The V end lost 2 bases, the J end lost 8 bases, and 6 bases lay between the germline ends. This CDR3 has 11 residues. For the CDR3, the DNA is TGTGCCAGCAGTTTACGGACAGAAGCTTTCTTT. This encodes CASSLRTEAFF.

This chain links TRBV6-5 with TRBJ1-2, with 10 bases lining up with TRBD1. Germline V gives CDR1 MNHEY, CDR2 SVGAGI. V trimming: 5 bases; J trimming: 9 bases; junction bases outside the gene matches: 9. The CDR3 extends over 14 amino acids. Here the CDR3 reads CASSTAGTGVSYTF. The CDR3 DNA sequence: TGTGCCAGCAGTACGGCCGGGACAGGGGTTAGCTACACCTTC.

The DNA for the CDR3 is TGCGCCAGCAGCCGGGTCTGGTTAGGTCGGGAGACCCAGTACTTC. Residues: CASSRVWLGRETQYF. The chain joins TRBV4-1 to TRBJ2-5, with D hard to call. CDR1 is MGHRA, CDR2 YSYEKL, per germline. This CDR3 comprises 15 residues. V was shortened by 4 bases and J by 5 bases, with 17 bases between the two germline ends.